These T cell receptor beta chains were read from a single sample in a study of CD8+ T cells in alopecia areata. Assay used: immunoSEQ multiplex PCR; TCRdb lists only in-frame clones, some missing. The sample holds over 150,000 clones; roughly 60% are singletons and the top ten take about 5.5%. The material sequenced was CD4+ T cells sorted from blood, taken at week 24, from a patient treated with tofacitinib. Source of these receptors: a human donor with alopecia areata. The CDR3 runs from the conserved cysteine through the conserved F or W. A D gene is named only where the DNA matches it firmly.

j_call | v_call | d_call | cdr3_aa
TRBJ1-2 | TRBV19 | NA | CASRDNYGYTF
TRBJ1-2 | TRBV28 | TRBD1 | CASSLTGQGNYGYTF
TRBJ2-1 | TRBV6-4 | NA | CASSSGGSGAYNEQFF
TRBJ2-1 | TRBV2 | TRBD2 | CASRHLASGGFSYNEQFF
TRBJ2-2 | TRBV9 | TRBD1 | CASSVHTGGDTGELFF
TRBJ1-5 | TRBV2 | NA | CASSEDGVGQPQHF
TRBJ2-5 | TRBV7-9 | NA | CASSLGVVGPQETQYF
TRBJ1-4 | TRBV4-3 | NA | CASSQEQRNEKLFF
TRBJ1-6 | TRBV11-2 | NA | CASSLELGGPLHF
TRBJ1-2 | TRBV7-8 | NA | CASSLTGTRSSLHGYTF
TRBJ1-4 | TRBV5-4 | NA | CASSSDSATNEKLFF
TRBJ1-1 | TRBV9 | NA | CASSVDSRGNTEAFF
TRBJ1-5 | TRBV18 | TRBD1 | CASSPSGQGLPQHF
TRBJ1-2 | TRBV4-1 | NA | CASSRMTANYGYTF
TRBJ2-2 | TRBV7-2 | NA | CASSPRQGGTSGELFF
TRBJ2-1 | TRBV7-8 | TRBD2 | CASSLGLAGGTHEQFF
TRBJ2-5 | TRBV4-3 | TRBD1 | CASSQEIYRGQETQYF
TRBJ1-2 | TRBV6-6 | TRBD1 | CASSYSAGGFYGYTF
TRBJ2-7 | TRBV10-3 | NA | CAITRPDMNEQYF
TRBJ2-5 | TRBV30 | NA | CAWSVSGGETQYF
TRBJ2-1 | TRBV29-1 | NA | CSVENRGTNYNEQFF
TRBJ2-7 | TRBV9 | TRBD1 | CASSFTGQGPYEQYF
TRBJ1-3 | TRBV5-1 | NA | CASSLDLGGGGNTIYF
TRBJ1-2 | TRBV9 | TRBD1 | CASSPLPSGGLYGYTF
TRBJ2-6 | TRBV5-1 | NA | CASSLVYRNGANVLTF
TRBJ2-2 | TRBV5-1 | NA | CASSGSQGPGELFF
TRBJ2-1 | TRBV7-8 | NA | CASRFTSYNEQFF
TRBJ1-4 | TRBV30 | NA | CAWRTDVGEKLFF
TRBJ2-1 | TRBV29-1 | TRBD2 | CSVALAGDGNEQFF
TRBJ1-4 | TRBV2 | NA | CASNPAYGDEKLFF
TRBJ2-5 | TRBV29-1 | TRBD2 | CSVEDQLAGQETQYF
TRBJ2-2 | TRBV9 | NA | CASSVEGSDTGELFF
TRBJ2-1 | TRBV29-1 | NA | CSVPGRARYNEQFF
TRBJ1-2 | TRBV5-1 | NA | CASSPGQTYGYTF
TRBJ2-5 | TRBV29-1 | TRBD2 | CSTRLAGRQETQYF
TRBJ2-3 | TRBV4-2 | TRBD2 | CASSQDGSGRADTQYF
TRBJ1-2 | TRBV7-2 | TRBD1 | CASSLARGGGNYGYTF
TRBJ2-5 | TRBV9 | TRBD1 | CASSVTGTGQETQYF
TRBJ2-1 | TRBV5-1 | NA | CASSYDREVDEQFF
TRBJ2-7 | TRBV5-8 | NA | CASRPWRGTRSSYEQYF
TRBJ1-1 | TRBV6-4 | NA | CASRTTGIAFF
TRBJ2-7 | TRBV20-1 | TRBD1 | CSDRGPYEQYF
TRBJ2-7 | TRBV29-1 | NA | CSVEAEGASSYEQYF